This T cell receptor (beta chain) was captured in a study of blood T cell repertoires in COVID-19. Sequencing used immunoSEQ multiplex PCR; TCRdb keeps in-frame clones, though not all of them. This sample carries 35,000 to 50,000 clones, around 89% of them seen once, and the ten largest clones take less than 20%. This CDR3 region has 16 residues. V lost 1 base to trimming and J lost 5 bases; unmatched junction nucleotides: 6. CDR1 and CDR2 (germline): SNHLY, FYNNEI. This TCR came from a man between 65 and 79 years old with active COVID-19. The chain links TRBV2 to TRBJ2-5; 11 bases agree with TRBD2. The sequenced material came from peripheral blood. The CDR3 nucleotides read TGTGCCAGCAGTGAAGGGACTAGCGGGTCTAGGGAGACCCAGTACTTC. Translating it yields CASSEGTSGSRETQYF.